The 10 T cell receptor beta chains below come from one sample, sequenced in a study of T cells after yellow fever vaccination (dated by TCRdb to about 2019). The library came from 5' RACE. The sequencer was an Illumina NovaSeq 6000. The public sequencing data were trimmed at Q25 with fastp and processed into clonotypes with MiXCR by TCRdb, which kept only in-frame beta chains. Each CDR3 protein gets just one entry, which takes the most common genes and DNA from the rows behind it. In this sample the table shows hundreds of thousands of distinct CDR3 sequences, around a sixth of which occur a single time. The leading ten clones occupy 15% to 20% of the sample. What this sample's treatment or condition label stands for: live attenuated yellow fever vaccine strain. The sequencing used PBMCs, collected before the yellow fever booster vaccination. The receptors originated from a man younger than 35 who received the YFV17D yellow fever vaccine.

The rearrangement links TRBV5-1 to TRBJ2-7, with TRBD1 identical over 10 bases. V lost 3 bases, J lost 5 bases, and 5 bases stayed unmatched. Looked up from germline, CDR1 is SGHRS and CDR2 is YFSETQ. The CDR3 sequence is 14 residues long. In nucleotides, the CDR3 is TGCGCCAGCAGCTCGGGACAGGGGCTTGACGAGCAGTACTTC. This gives the protein CASSSGQGLDEQYF.

The V call is TRBV11-2, the J call TRBJ1-4, with TRBD1 matching over 11 bases. This CDR3 region has 15 residues. Germline CDR1 reads SGHAT; CDR2 reads FQNNGV. The V gene end was trimmed by 5 bases and the J gene end by 8 bases; junction bases not matched to a gene: 7. The CDR3 sequence is CASSQSGTGGEKLFF. CDR3 bases: TGTGCCAGCAGCCAGTCCGGGACAGGGGGGGAAAAACTGTTTTTT.

This clonotype was counted a few times. The chain uses TRBV7-3 and TRBJ2-1, with D possibly TRBD2 on 7 matching bases. The ends were cut back, 2 bases at V and 3 bases at J, with 11 bases in the middle. The CDR3 loop spans 15 amino acids. Germline V CDR1 and CDR2: SGHTA, FQGTGA. The CDR3 spells CASSLLGGVYNEQFF. The CDR3 region has the DNA TGTGCCAGCAGCTTACTAGGGGGGGTCTACAATGAGCAGTTCTTC.

V and J are TRBV29-1 and TRBJ2-3, with D uncertain. This CDR3 comprises 14 residues. V dropped 7 bases and J dropped 2 bases, with 16 bases sitting between them. Per germline, CDR1 SQVTM and CDR2 ANQGSEA. CDR3 region: CSARPERSTDTQYF. CDR3 nucleotide sequence: TGCAGCGCCCGACCCGAACGCTCCACAGATACGCAGTATTTT.

V and J are TRBV23-1 and TRBJ2-3, with D maybe TRBD2 (5 bases). TRBV23-1 is an ORF, with its function uncertain. V was cut by 2 bases and J by 1 base, with 10 bases left in between. The CDR3 runs to 15 residues. The CDR3 DNA sequence: TGCGCCAGCAGTCAAGAGGGTTCTTGCACAGATACGCAGTATTTT. It translates to CASSQEGSCTDTQYF.

This clonotype turned up a few times. The chain recombines TRBV18 with TRBJ2-3, with D perhaps matching TRBD2 (5 bases). Trimming took 0 bases from V and 0 from J, leaving 13 bases between them. This CDR3 comprises 17 residues. Germline V gene lookup returns CDR1 KGHSH and CDR2 LQKENI. The CDR3 DNA is TGTGCCAGCTCACCACCTGGCCCCGGGGTTAGCACAGATACGCAGTATTTT. Translated, it gives CASSPPGPGVSTDTQYF.

The chain joins TRBV28 to TRBJ2-6, with 8 positions matching TRBD1. The CDR3 sequence is 16 residues long. The V gene's germline CDR1 is MDHEN and CDR2 SYDVKM. V was clipped by 9 bases and J by 0 bases; unmatched bases: 7. The CDR3 loop reads CASSGTGASGANVLTF. The CDR3 DNA sequence: TGTGCCAGTTCCGGGACAGGAGCCTCTGGGGCCAACGTCCTGACTTTC.

In its sample, this clonotype was seen a few times. The chain joins TRBV7-9 to TRBJ2-7; the D call may be TRBD1 or TRBD2 (5 bases each). The V and J ends lost 5 bases and 4 bases respectively, with 9 bases between them. Germline V gene data show CDR1 as SEHNR and CDR2 as FQNEAQ (reference sequence). The CDR3 is 12 residues long. CDR3 nucleotides: TGTGCCAGCAGCCGGGACGAGTACGAGCAGTACGTC. Its protein is CASSRDEYEQYV.

There are a few counts of this clonotype. The chain combines TRBV20-1 with TRBJ1-5; D may be TRBD1 (6 bases). The CDR3 runs 13 residues. The germline V gene has CDR1 DFQATT and CDR2 SNEGSKA (reference sequence). Trimming removed 3 bases at V and 6 bases at J, with 12 bases between. The CDR3 spells CSARRAGVQPQHF. CDR3 bases: TGCAGTGCTAGGAGAGCAGGGGTTCAGCCCCAGCATTTT.

The genes are TRBV24-1 and TRBJ2-5, with D possibly being TRBD2 (5 bases). From germline, CDR1 is KGHDR and CDR2 SFDVKD. Between the trimmed V and J ends, which lost 8 bases and 0 bases, there was a span of 21 bases. The CDR3 is 17 residues long. The DNA of the CDR3 is TGTGCCACCACACCAGGTGCGAGGGCCCGTCACCAAGAGACCCAGTACTTC. Translated: CATTPGARARHQETQYF.